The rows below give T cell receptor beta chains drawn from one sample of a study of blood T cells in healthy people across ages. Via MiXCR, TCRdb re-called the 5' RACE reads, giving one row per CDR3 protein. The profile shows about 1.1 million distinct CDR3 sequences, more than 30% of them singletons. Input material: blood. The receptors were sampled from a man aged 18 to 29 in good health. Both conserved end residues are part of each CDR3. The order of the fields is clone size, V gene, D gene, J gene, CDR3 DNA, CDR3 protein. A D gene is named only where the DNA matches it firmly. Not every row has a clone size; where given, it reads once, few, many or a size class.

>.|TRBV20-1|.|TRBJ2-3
TGCAGTGCTAGTAGTTCAGCGGCACCCACAGATACGCAGTATTTT
CSASSSAAPTDTQYF
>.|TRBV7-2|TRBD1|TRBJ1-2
TGTGCCGGCAGCCGTGGGACAGGGAACTATGGCTACACCTTC
CAGSRGTGNYGYTF
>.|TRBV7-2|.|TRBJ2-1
TGTGCCAGCAGCTTAGCCAATCCAGCGGCGATCTCCTACAATGAGCAGTTCTTC
CASSLANPAAISYNEQFF
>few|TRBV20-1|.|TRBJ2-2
TGCAGTGCTAGACTAACCGGGACCGGGGAGCTGTTTTTT
CSARLTGTGELFF
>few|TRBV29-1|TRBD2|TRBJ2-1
TGCAGCGCTGTAGCGGGGGGTGGGAATGAGCAGTTCTTC
CSAVAGGGNEQFF
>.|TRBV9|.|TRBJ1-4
TGTGCCAGCACCCCGTCAGGGGTTAATGAAAAACTGTTTTTT
CASTPSGVNEKLFF
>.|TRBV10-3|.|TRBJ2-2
TGTGCCATCAGCGGAGCGGGGGAGCTGTTTTTT
CAISGAGELFF
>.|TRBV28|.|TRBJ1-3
TGTGCCAGCACCTCCCCAGGAAACACCATATATTTT
CASTSPGNTIYF
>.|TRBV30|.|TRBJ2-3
TGTGCCTGGAGTGTATCCACAGGGAGAGCAGATACGCAGTATTTT
CAWSVSTGRADTQYF
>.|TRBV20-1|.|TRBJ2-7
TGCAGTGCTAGGGGCCCCTACGAGTTGCAGTACTTC
CSARGPYELQYF
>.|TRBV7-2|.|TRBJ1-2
TGTGCCAGCCGTAAAGGTTCCTCTGGCTACACCTTC
CASRKGSSGYTF
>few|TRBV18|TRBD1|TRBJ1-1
TGTGCCAGCTCACCCGGGACAGGGAATGAAGCTTTCTTT
CASSPGTGNEAFF
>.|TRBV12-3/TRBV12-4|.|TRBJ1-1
TGTGCCAGCAGTGCTATAGGGCTGGTCACTGAAGCTTTCTTT
CASSAIGLVTEAFF
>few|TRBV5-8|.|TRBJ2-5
TGTGCCAGCAGCTACAGCCAGGGGGAGACCCAGTACTTC
CASSYSQGETQYF
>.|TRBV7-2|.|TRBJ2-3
TGTGCCAGCAGCTTAGGACAGTACCGCACAGATACGCAGTATTTT
CASSLGQYRTDTQYF
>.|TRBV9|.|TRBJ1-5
TGTGCCAGCAGCTTAAGCCCGGACCCCTGGCAGCCCCAGCATTTT
CASSLSPDPWQPQHF
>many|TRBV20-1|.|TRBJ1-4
TGCAGTGCTATTTTATATTACCAGGACCCAAGAGTTACCTCAACTAATGAAAAACTGTTTTTT
CSAILYYQDPRVTSTNEKLFF
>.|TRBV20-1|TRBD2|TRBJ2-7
TGCAGTGCTAGCAGCGGGGCCTACGAGCAGTACTTC
CSASSGAYEQYF
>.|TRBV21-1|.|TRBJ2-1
TGTGCCAGCAGCGCATTGCCGGGACAGGGGGTAGGGAGCTCCTACAATGAGCAGTTCTTC
CASSALPGQGVGSSYNEQFF
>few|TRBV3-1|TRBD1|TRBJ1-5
TGTGCCAGCAGTCCTGGGACAGGGGGTCTCGGACGGCATTTT
CASSPGTGGLGRHF
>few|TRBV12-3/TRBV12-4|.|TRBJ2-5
TGTGCCAGCAGTTTCCGGGGATTAGGTGGGACCCAGTACTTC
CASSFRGLGGTQYF
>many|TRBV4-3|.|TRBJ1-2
TGCGCCAGCAGCCAAGTAAATACGGCACCGTATGGCTACACCTTC
CASSQVNTAPYGYTF
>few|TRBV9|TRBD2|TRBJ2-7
TGTGCCAGCAGCGCCCGACTAGCGGGCTACTACGAGCAGTACTTC
CASSARLAGYYEQYF
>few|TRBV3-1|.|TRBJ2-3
TGTGCCAGCAGCCAAGACTGGAGCTCAGGAGCCACAGATACGCAGTATTTT
CASSQDWSSGATDTQYF
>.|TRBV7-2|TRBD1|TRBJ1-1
TGTGCCAGCAGCTCGGGACAGCCCGGCGCTGAAGCTTTCTTT
CASSSGQPGAEAFF
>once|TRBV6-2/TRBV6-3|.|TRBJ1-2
TGTGCCCGCAGTTACGACCCGGCAGGCGTCAACTATGGCTACACCTTC
CARSYDPAGVNYGYTF
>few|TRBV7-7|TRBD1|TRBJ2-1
TGTGCCAGCAGCTTATCCGGGACAGGGGGCTTTAATGAGCAGTTCTTC
CASSLSGTGGFNEQFF
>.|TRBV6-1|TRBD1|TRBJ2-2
TGTGCCAGCAGAAGCCGGACAGGGAGCGTCGCGAACACCGGGGAGCTGTTTTTT
CASRSRTGSVANTGELFF
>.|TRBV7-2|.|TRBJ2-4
TGTGCCAGCAGCTTAATCGAAGGGGAAGAGCAGTACTTC
CASSLIEGEEQYF
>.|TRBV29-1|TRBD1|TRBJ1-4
TGCAGCGTGGGCTTCATGACAGGGGGCGCGAATGAAAAACTGTTTTTT
CSVGFMTGGANEKLFF
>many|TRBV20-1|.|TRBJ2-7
TGCAGTGCTAGAGAAACCTACGAGCAGTACTTC
CSARETYEQYF
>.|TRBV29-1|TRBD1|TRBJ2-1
TGCAGCGTTAAGGGACAGGGGTTCGGTGAGCAGTTCTTC
CSVKGQGFGEQFF
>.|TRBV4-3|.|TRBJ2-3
TGCGCCAGCAGCCAAGATCCGAACACAGATACGCAGTATTTT
CASSQDPNTDTQYF
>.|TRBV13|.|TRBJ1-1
TGTGCCAGTAGTATGGAAAACACTGAAGCTTTCTTT
CASSMENTEAFF
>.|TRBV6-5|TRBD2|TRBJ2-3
TGTGCCAGCAGTTACGACGCGGGGGGCACAGATACGCAGTATTTT
CASSYDAGGTDTQYF
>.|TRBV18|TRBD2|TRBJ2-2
TGTGCCAGCTCACTCCTCAGCGGGGGATCCACCGGGGAGCTGTTTTTT
CASSLLSGGSTGELFF
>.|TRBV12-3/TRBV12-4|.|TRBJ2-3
TGTGCCAGTTGCGAGCTAGTGGGCACAGATACGCAGTATTTT
CASCELVGTDTQYF
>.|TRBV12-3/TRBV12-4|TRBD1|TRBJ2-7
TGTGCCAGCAATCCAACAGGGGGCGGGGCCAATGAGCAGTACTTC
CASNPTGGGANEQYF
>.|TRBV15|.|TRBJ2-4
TGTGCCACCAGCAGAGATCTAGAAGCCAAAAACATTCAGTACTTC
CATSRDLEAKNIQYF
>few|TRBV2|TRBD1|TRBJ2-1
TGTGCCAGCAGTGAAGCGGACAGGTACTACAATGAGCAGTTCTTC
CASSEADRYYNEQFF
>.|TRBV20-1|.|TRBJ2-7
TGCAGTGCTAGAGATAGGCGGAATAGCTTAAAGTACGAGCAGTACTTC
CSARDRRNSLKYEQYF
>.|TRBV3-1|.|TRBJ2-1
TGTGCCAGCAGCCAGAGATCTGGACAGATTTCCTACAATGAGCAGTTCTTC
CASSQRSGQISYNEQFF
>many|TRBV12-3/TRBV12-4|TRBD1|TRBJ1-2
TGTGCCAGCTTAAAGCCACCGGGACAGGGAGATGGCTACACCTTC
CASLKPPGQGDGYTF
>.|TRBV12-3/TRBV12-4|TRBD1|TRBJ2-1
TGTGCCAGCAGTTTAGCGGGACAGCGACTATACAATGGGCAGTTCTTC
CASSLAGQRLYNGQFF
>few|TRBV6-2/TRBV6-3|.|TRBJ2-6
TGTGCCAGCAGTTACTCGGAACCCGGGGCCAACGTCCTGACTTTC
CASSYSEPGANVLTF
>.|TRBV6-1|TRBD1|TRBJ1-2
TGTGCCAGCAGTTTCGCGACAGGGTCACGCTATGGCTACACCTTC
CASSFATGSRYGYTF
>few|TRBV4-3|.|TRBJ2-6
TGCGCCAGCAGCCAAGATGTATGGGACTCTGGGGCCAACGTCCTGACTTTC
CASSQDVWDSGANVLTF
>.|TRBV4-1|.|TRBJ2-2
TGCGCCAGCAGCCAAGAGAAGGTAACCGGGGAGCTGTTTTTT
CASSQEKVTGELFF
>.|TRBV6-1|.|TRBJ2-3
TGTGCCAGCAGTGAAAGTTCCTCAGATACGCGGTATTTT
CASSESSSDTRYF
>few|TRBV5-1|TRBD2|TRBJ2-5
TGCGCCAGCAGCACCGGACTAGGGATAGAGACCCAGTACTTC
CASSTGLGIETQYF
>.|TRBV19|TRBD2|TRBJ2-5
TGTGCCAGTAGTATCTTGGGGGGGGGTGAGCAGTACTTC
CASSILGGGEQYF
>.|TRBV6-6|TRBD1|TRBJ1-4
TGTGCCAGCAGCCCGACAGGGGGCTATGAAAAACTGTTTTTT
CASSPTGGYEKLFF
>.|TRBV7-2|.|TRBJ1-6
TGTGCCAGCAGCTTATTTGCTACGGAGAATTCACCCCTCCACTTT
CASSLFATENSPLHF
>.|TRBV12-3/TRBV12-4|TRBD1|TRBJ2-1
TGTGCCATCAGCCCGACACCGGGACAGTTATACAATGAGCAGTTCTTC
CAISPTPGQLYNEQFF
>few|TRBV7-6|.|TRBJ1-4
TGTGCCAGCAGCTCAAGCCGGGCTACCAAGAATGAAAAACTGTTTTTT
CASSSSRATKNEKLFF
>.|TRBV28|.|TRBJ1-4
TGTGCCAGCAGTTTGGGAGGGTCGGAGGATGAAAAACTGTTTTTT
CASSLGGSEDEKLFF
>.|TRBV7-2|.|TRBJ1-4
TGTGCCAGCAGCTCGCACGTCTCAACTAATGAAAAACTGTTTTTT
CASSSHVSTNEKLFF
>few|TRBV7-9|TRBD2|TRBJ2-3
TGTGCCAGCAGCACCGGACTAGCGTTCACAGATACGCAGTATTTT
CASSTGLAFTDTQYF
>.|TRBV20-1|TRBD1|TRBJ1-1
TGCAGTGCTAGAGGTACGCCCGGGACAGGGGTCGGAATGGACACTGAAGCTTTCTTT
CSARGTPGTGVGMDTEAFF